The present T cell receptor (beta chain) was sequenced within a study of cytomegalovirus exposure and HLA in healthy donors. Study-wide results and caveats: Segments of the TCR beta V type were, in most cases, productive about 90% or about 30% of the time in an earlier analysis. Most subjects' HLA-A and HLA-B alleles were reportedly predicted from TCR beta sequences. The analysis excluded some indistinguishable V segments, including TRBV6-2 and TRBV6-3.

In germline, CDR1 is SNHLY, CDR2 FYNNEI. Trimming at V came to 6 bases and at J to 3 bases, leaving 10 bases not matched to a gene. The CDR3 is 15 amino acids. The PCR made use of 60 Vbeta and 13 Jbeta primers. In the source study's methods: The count from a later analysis was tens of millions of unique TCR beta chains, around 11 million of them shared. Sequenced by immunoSEQ multiplex PCR; TCRdb stores in-frame clones only, minus some. V, J and clone size derive from that table, while D and trimming were established from the DNA sequence. The sample lists some 220,000 clones, roughly four fifths occurring once. Notes on this clone: Its antigen is not identified.

The specimen sequenced was PBMCs. This clonotype originated in a woman aged 40 to 55 in good health and CMV-seronegative. V and J are TRBV2 and TRBJ2-5; 7 bases map to TRBD1. In DNA, the CDR3 is TGTGCCAGCAGCTCCGGGACAGCCGTTAAAGAGACCCAGTACTTC. Protein product: CASSSGTAVKETQYF.